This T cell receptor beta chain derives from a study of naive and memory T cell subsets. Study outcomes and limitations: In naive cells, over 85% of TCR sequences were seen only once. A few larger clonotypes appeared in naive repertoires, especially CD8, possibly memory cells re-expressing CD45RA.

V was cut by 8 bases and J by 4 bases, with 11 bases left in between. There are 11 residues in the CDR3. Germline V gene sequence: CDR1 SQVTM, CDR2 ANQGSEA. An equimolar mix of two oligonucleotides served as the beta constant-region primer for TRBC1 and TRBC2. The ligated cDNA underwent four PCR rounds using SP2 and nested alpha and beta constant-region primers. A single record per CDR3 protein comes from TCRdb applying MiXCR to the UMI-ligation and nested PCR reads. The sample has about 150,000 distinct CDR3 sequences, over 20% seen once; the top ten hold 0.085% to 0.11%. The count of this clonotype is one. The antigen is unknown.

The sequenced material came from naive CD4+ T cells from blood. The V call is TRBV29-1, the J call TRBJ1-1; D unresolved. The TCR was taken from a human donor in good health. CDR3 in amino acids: CSCRSGTEAFF. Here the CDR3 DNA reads TGCAGCTGTCGTAGTGGCACTGAAGCTTTCTTT.